The 11 T cell receptor beta chains reported below all come from one sample, sequenced in a study of CD8+ T cells in alopecia areata. RNA extraction was followed by reverse transcription into cDNA, which acted as the sequencing template. Clones were sequenced by immunoSEQ multiplex PCR, and TCRdb holds only the in-frame ones, with some missing. Of roughly 99,000 clones listed, less than 90% are singletons. Sample treatment: oral pan-JAK inhibitor, 5-10 mg twice daily. The source material was CD8+ T cells sorted from blood, sampled at week 24, from a patient treated with tofacitinib. Source of these receptors: a human donor with alopecia areata.

The chain is built from TRBV5-4 and TRBJ2-1; D is unclear. The CDR3 has 15 amino acids. Trimming left V 6 bases short and J 8 bases short, with 21 bases between. Germline V gene lookup returns CDR1 SGHNT and CDR2 YYREEE (reference sequence). The CDR3 nucleotides read TGTGCCAGCAACACCTATGTGACTGGCGGCGATGAGCAGTTCTTC. Translation: CASNTYVTGGDEQFF.

This clone was recorded a few times. J is TRBJ2-7 and V is TRBV29-1, with TRBD1 as a possible D gene (6 bases). The CDR3 runs to 16 residues. The V and J ends lost 5 bases and 6 bases respectively, with 26 bases between them. Germline CDR1 and CDR2: SQVTM and ANQGSEA. CDR3 region: CSVLYRGSRGSGEQYF. Written as DNA, the CDR3 is TGCAGCGTTCTCTATCGGGGTAGCAGGGGTTCGGGCGAGCAGTACTTC.

The table lists this clone with a count of one. The chain carries TRBV29-1 and TRBJ2-3, with 8 bases identical to TRBD2. This CDR3 spans 15 amino acids. The J segment lost 0 bases and the V segment lost 5 bases, leaving 7 bases of the junction unmatched. Germline V gives CDR1 SQVTM, CDR2 ANQGSEA. DNA of the CDR3: TGCAGCGTTCCCACGGCGGGGGGTAGCACAGATACGCAGTATTTT. Amino acids: CSVPTAGGSTDTQYF.

This clone was picked up a small number of times. The chain employs TRBV2 and TRBJ2-1; 7 positions agree with TRBD2. This CDR3 is built from 15 residues. Germline CDR1 is SNHLY and CDR2 is FYNNEI. The junction had 13 bases not matched to a gene; V was cut back by 6 bases and J by 8 bases. The CDR3 nucleotides are TGTGCCAGCAGCTCCGGGGAATCGGGGGGAGATGAGCAGTTCTTC. Translation gives CASSSGESGGDEQFF.

V usage is TRBV5-4 and J usage is TRBJ2-2; 9 nucleotides line up with TRBD1. The CDR3 contains 17 residues. Germline assignment: CDR1 SGHNT and CDR2 YYREEE (reference sequence). The J segment lost 2 bases and the V segment lost 4 bases, leaving 9 bases of the junction unmatched. This CDR3 reads CASSATGQGRNTGELFF. CDR3 nucleotide sequence: TGTGCCAGCAGCGCTACGGGACAGGGCAGAAACACCGGGGAGCTGTTTTTT.

The chain joins TRBV5-4 to TRBJ1-5; 10 nucleotides match TRBD1. The V gene end was trimmed by 4 bases and the J gene end by 4 bases; junction bases not matched to a gene: 8. CDR3 length: 16 amino acids. The germline CDR1 and CDR2 sequences are SGHNT and YYREEE (reference sequence). The chain's CDR3 is CASSPPPGQGNQPQHF. In DNA form, the CDR3 reads TGTGCCAGCAGCCCCCCCCCGGGACAGGGGAATCAGCCCCAGCATTTT.

The rearrangement uses TRBV4-3 and TRBJ2-7; D is tentatively TRBD1 or TRBD2 (6 bases each). Trimming removed 5 bases from V and 2 bases from J, with 13 bases in between. This CDR3 has 14 residues. CDR1 and CDR2 (germline): LGHNA, YSLEER. In DNA form, the CDR3 reads TGCGCCAGCAGCTACGGTAGGGGGGCCTACGAGCAGTACTTC. Residues: CASSYGRGAYEQYF.

The genes are TRBV29-1 and TRBJ2-1; D uncertain. Trimming took 8 bases from V and 1 from J, leaving 18 bases between them. The CDR3 length is 15 residues. Germline assignment: CDR1 SQVTM and CDR2 ANQGSEA. The CDR3 nucleotides read TGCAGCCTAGAAAGCACCCAAACATCCTACAATGAGCAGTTCTTC. Amino acid sequence: CSLESTQTSYNEQFF.

This chain links TRBV7-6 with TRBJ1-2; weak D call: TRBD1 (5 bases). Germline V gives CDR1 SGHVS, CDR2 FNYEAQ. There are 15 residues in the CDR3. V dropped 2 bases and J dropped 3 bases, with 13 bases sitting between them. CDR3 nucleotide sequence: TGTGCCAGCAGCTTAAGCCTAGGGGCCCACTATGGCTACACCTTC. This codes for CASSLSLGAHYGYTF.

The chain links TRBV14 to TRBJ2-3; a weak D match, TRBD2 (6 bases). CDR1 is SGHDN, CDR2 FVKESK, per germline. This CDR3 spans 14 amino acids. Trimming took off 5 bases at V and 5 bases at J, with 14 bases between the two ends. The chain's CDR3 is CASSGGTYKDTQYF. The CDR3 coding sequence is TGTGCCAGCAGCGGGGGGACCTACAAAGATACGCAGTATTTT.

This chain uses TRBV21-1 with TRBJ2-5; the table gives TRBD2 as D, unverified against the DNA. TRBV21-1 is a pseudogene segment. CDR3 length: 16 amino acids. DNA for the CDR3: TGTGCCAGCAGCATCCGGACTAGCGGGGACCAAGAGACCCAGTACTTC. Translation gives CASSIRTSGDQETQYF.